The rows below give T cell receptor beta chains drawn from one sample of a study of tumor-infiltrating lymphocytes in localized non-small cell lung cancer. Data came from immunoSEQ multiplex PCR; TCRdb stores just in-frame clones and leaves some out. This table holds 15,000 to 17,000 clones, about 75% found once. Material for sequencing was lung tumor tissue. The receptors here all came from a human donor with non-small cell lung cancer. CDR3s include the opening cysteine and the closing phenylalanine or tryptophan. The D gene is left open where the match is weak. Not every row has a clone size; where given, it reads once, few, many or a size class.

CDR3nt: TGCACCAGCAGCCAAGACGGCTCGGGGAGGGCGAATTGCACAGATACGCAGTATTTT; CDR3aa: CTSSQDGSGRANCTDTQYF; v_gene: TRBV1; j_gene: TRBJ2-3; d_gene: -; abundance: -
CDR3nt: TGCGCCAGCAGCCAAGCCCCGACAGGGACCCCTATAGGCTATGGCTACACCTTC; CDR3aa: CASSQAPTGTPIGYGYTF; v_gene: TRBV4-1; j_gene: TRBJ1-2; d_gene: TRBD1; abundance: -
CDR3nt: TGTGCCAGCAGTGACCAGGGGGCTTACTACGAGCAGTACTTC; CDR3aa: CASSDQGAYYEQYF; v_gene: TRBV6-1; j_gene: TRBJ2-7; d_gene: TRBD1; abundance: few
CDR3nt: TGCGCCAGCACCCCGCAAGTAAGCAATGAGCAGTTCTTC; CDR3aa: CASTPQVSNEQFF; v_gene: TRBV5-1; j_gene: TRBJ2-1; d_gene: -; abundance: -
CDR3nt: TGTGCCAGCAGTTTGGGGAGCTCCTACGAGCAGTACTTC; CDR3aa: CASSLGSSYEQYF; v_gene: TRBV28; j_gene: TRBJ2-7; d_gene: -; abundance: -
CDR3nt: TGTGCCAGCAGCACCTCAGGGGATTTCGGCGAGCAGTACTTC; CDR3aa: CASSTSGDFGEQYF; v_gene: TRBV7-9; j_gene: TRBJ2-7; d_gene: -; abundance: few
CDR3nt: TGTGCCAGCAGCTTAAGGGACCGCTCTGAAGCTTTCTTT; CDR3aa: CASSLRDRSEAFF; v_gene: TRBV7-2; j_gene: TRBJ1-1; d_gene: -; abundance: once
CDR3nt: TGTGCCAGTACCGATCGGGGGAACGAGCAGTACTTC; CDR3aa: CASTDRGNEQYF; v_gene: TRBV19; j_gene: TRBJ2-7; d_gene: -; abundance: few
CDR3nt: TGTGCCAGCAGTGAAAGTCGGGGCCTAGCCAAAAACATTCAGTACTTC; CDR3aa: CASSESRGLAKNIQYF; v_gene: TRBV2; j_gene: TRBJ2-4; d_gene: -; abundance: -
CDR3nt: TGCGCCAGCAGCTTCCAGGTGGGAGAGACCCAGTACTTC; CDR3aa: CASSFQVGETQYF; v_gene: TRBV5-1; j_gene: TRBJ2-5; d_gene: -; abundance: -
CDR3nt: TGCAGCGGTGGGAGGGGGGCGTTATTCACAGATACGCAGTATTTT; CDR3aa: CSGGRGALFTDTQYF; v_gene: TRBV29-1; j_gene: TRBJ2-3; d_gene: -; abundance: -
CDR3nt: TGTGCCACCAGCAGAGATGGACAGCCTAATGAAAAACTGTTTTTT; CDR3aa: CATSRDGQPNEKLFF; v_gene: TRBV15; j_gene: TRBJ1-4; d_gene: -; abundance: -
CDR3nt: TGTGCCAGCAGCCAAGCTATGACTAGCGGGAGACCCACAGATACGCAGTATTTT; CDR3aa: CASSQAMTSGRPTDTQYF; v_gene: TRBV4-2; j_gene: TRBJ2-3; d_gene: TRBD2; abundance: -
CDR3nt: TGTGCCAGCAGCTTTCAGGGCGAAGAGACCCAGTACTTC; CDR3aa: CASSFQGEETQYF; v_gene: TRBV7-2; j_gene: TRBJ2-5; d_gene: -; abundance: -